This T cell receptor (beta chain) is drawn from a study of Ad26.COV2.S vaccination and SARS-CoV-2 variants. Study summary: Enrollment placed the donor in the COV1001 Ad26.COV2.S trial arm.

Concerning this clone itself: Its antigen is still unknown.

Treatment reported: 15 to 20 received Ad26.COV2.S at low or high dose, single or two shots; about 5 received placebo; per-sample allocation not given. Specimens were obtained on day 63 following the first vaccine or placebo injection. In Boston, an adult donor aged 18-55 years took part. Study-level points and caveats: Vaccinees showed greater spike-specific TCR breadth than placebo recipients.

Assay: immunoSEQ multiplex PCR; the TCRdb copy retains only in-frame clones and omits some. The sample shows a few hundred thousand clones, 85% to 90% of them seen only once. This specimen consisted of peripheral blood, obtained in a trial of Ad26.COV2.S vaccine versus placebo. The receptor's source is a person between 18 and 65 years old who received the Ad26.COV2.S COVID-19 vaccine or a placebo.

In DNA form, the CDR3 reads TGTGCCAGCAGCCAAGGAACAGGGGAAGGTCAGCCCCAGCATTTT. It translates to CASSQGTGEGQPQHF. The chain is built from TRBV4-2 and TRBJ1-5; TRBD1 agrees at 7 bases. Germline V gene lookup returns CDR1 LGHNA and CDR2 YNFKEQ. The CDR3 extends over 15 amino acids. The V gene end was trimmed by 1 base and the J gene end by 6 bases; junction bases not matched to a gene: 6.